This TCR beta chain was captured in a study of regulatory T cells in long-lasting Graves disease. Time point described: newly diagnosed GD, antithyroid drugs for less than 3 months. PBMCs provided the RNA from which the TCR library was made. An endocrinology department in Xi'an, China, recruited the patients. Into tubes containing EDTA, 8 to 9 milliliters of peripheral blood were drawn. According to the study, TCR beta libraries were built with iRepertoire HTBI primers and CDR3-region Arm-PCR. TCRdb used MiXCR to reprocess the multiplex PCR reads, holding one entry per CDR3 protein. The sample carries 550,000 or so distinct CDR3 sequences, about 12% recorded once. This sample was also put to use in a study of T cells in Graves' hyperthyroidism and ophthalmopathy.

The sample here was peripheral blood mononuclear cells (PBMCs), taken at new diagnosis, from a patient treated with antithyroid drugs. This clonotype originated in a woman aged 25 to 39 with Graves disease.

In nucleotides, the CDR3 is TGTGCCAGCAGCTTAGGACCAGGGGCTGGGGCCAACGTCCTGACTTTC. This gives the protein CASSLGPGAGANVLTF. The V and J genes are TRBV11-3 and TRBJ2-6, with D perhaps TRBD1 (6 bases). Trimming took off 1 base at V and 2 bases at J, with 9 bases between the two ends. This CDR3 is 16 amino acids long. Germline CDR1 SGHNT, CDR2 YENEEA. Supplemented by reference TRBV11-3 and TRBJ2-6, the full variable domain reads EAGVVQSPRYKIIEKKQPVAFWCNPISGHNTLYWYLQNLGQGPELLIRYENEEAVDDSQLPKDRFSAERLKGVDSTLKIQPAELGDSAVYLCASSLGPGAGANVLTFGAGSRLTVL.